Listed here are 16 T cell receptor beta chains from one sample, sequenced in a study of human T cells and chemical hapten exposure. Time point meaning: patch test 3, about 24 weeks after DPC sensitization. Treatment indicated: therapeutic diphenylcyclopropenone sensitization with weekly scalp DPC. TCRdb re-analysed the RACE reads in MiXCR, keeping a single row per CDR3 protein. In the table there are 80,000 to 100,000 distinct CDR3 sequences, about a tenth of which are singletons. This specimen was whole blood, taken in connection with sensitization to the hapten diphenylcyclopropenone (DPC). These receptors were obtained from a woman between 25 and 40 years old with alopecia areata. Some clones in this sample may be carry-over from other donors' samples.

This clonotype was counted many times. CDR3 DNA: TGCAGCGTTATAAACACCGGGGAGCTGTTTTTT. Translation: CSVINTGELFF. This chain links TRBV29-1 with TRBJ2-2; D is uncertain. V lost 5 bases and J lost 2, with 3 bases in between. The CDR3 runs 11 residues. In germline, CDR1 is SQVTM, CDR2 ANQGSEA.

Many counts were recorded for this clonotype. The chain has TRBV7-9 and TRBJ1-1; 8 bases match TRBD1. The trim removed 2 bases at V and 1 base at J, leaving 9 bases unmatched. CDR1 SEHNR and CDR2 FQNEAQ come from the germline V gene (reference sequence). There are 17 residues in the CDR3. The CDR3 DNA follows: TGTGCCAGCAGCTTAATTTTTGCAGGGGGCGGGAACACTGAAGCTTTCTTT. It codes for CASSLIFAGGGNTEAFF.

The chain links TRBV10-3 to TRBJ2-1; D might be TRBD1 (6 bases). Germline V gives CDR1 ENHRY, CDR2 SYGVKD. Trimming took off 4 bases at V and 9 bases at J, with 10 bases between the two ends. CDR3 size: 12 residues. The CDR3 reads CAISGTRGEQFF. The CDR3 DNA reads TGTGCCATCAGTGGGACCAGGGGTGAGCAGTTCTTC.

This clonotype was counted ten times or more. The genes are TRBV7-2 and TRBJ2-3, with D possibly matching TRBD2 (6 bases). There are 14 residues in the CDR3. Germline CDR1 and CDR2: SGHTA and FQGNSA. The V end was cut by 5 bases, the J end by 6 bases, with 15 bases between. The CDR3 sequence is CASSPGGDQDTQYF. The DNA for the CDR3 is TGTGCCAGCAGCCCCGGCGGGGATCAGGATACGCAGTATTTT.

This clonotype was seen at least ten times. The CDR3 protein is CASSLRTSGEHGGELFF. DNA of the CDR3: TGTGCCAGCAGCCTTCGGACTAGCGGAGAACACGGCGGGGAGCTGTTTTTT. This chain connects TRBV4-2 to TRBJ2-2; 10 bases are a match to TRBD2. Germline V CDR1 and CDR2: LGHNA, YNFKEQ. The CDR3 runs 17 residues. The V gene end was trimmed by 4 bases and the J gene end by 7 bases; junction bases not matched to a gene: 12.

This clonotype was seen at least ten times. The chain employs TRBV6-2 or TRBV6-3 and TRBJ1-2; D uncertain. The CDR3 totals 16 residues. Deletions cut 5 bases from V and 2 bases from J, with 18 bases between. CDR1 is MNHEY, CDR2 SVGEGT, per germline. CDR3 in amino acids: CASSRPNPPLNYGYTF. The CDR3 DNA follows: TGTGCCAGCAGTCGACCTAACCCGCCTTTAAACTATGGCTACACCTTC.

There are many counts of this clonotype. The V and J genes are TRBV19 and TRBJ2-2; D is possibly TRBD2 (5 bases). Trimming pared 4 bases from V and 2 bases from J, leaving 17 bases between. Germline CDR1 LNHDA, CDR2 SQIVND (reference sequence). CDR3 length equals 17 residues. The CDR3 bases are TGTGCCAGTAGTAGTCCCTTGGGGAGCGTAAACACCGGGGAGCTGTTTTTT. Translation: CASSSPLGSVNTGELFF. Looking up the rest from reference TRBV19 and TRBJ2-2 gives the full variable domain: DGGITQSPKYLFRKEGQNVTLSCEQNLNHDAMYWYRQDPGQGLRLIYYSQIVNDFQKGDIAEGYSVSREKKESFPLTVTSAQKNPTAFYLCASSSPLGSVNTGELFFGEGSRLTVL.

As regards this clonotype: An end of the junction does not agree with germline; a read error may underlie this. The genes are TRBV2 and TRBJ1-6; 7 bases fit TRBD1. The CDR3 loop spans 12 amino acids. Germline V gene data show CDR1 as SNHLY and CDR2 as FYNNEI. The CDR3 here is CTSSELDRARYF. CDR3 sequence (DNA): TGTACCAGCAGTGAACTCGACAGGGCTCGGTACTTT.

This clonotype has a handful of counts. V is TRBV12-3 or TRBV12-4 and J is TRBJ2-7; D not resolved. This CDR3 region has 12 residues. Trimming stripped 3 bases from V and 3 bases from J, with 6 bases between. Here the CDR3 DNA reads TGTGCCAGCAGTTTTGAGATCTACGAGCAGTACTTC. Encoded protein: CASSFEIYEQYF.

This clonotype was counted at least ten times. The chain employs TRBV20-1 and TRBJ2-7, with TRBD2 matching 11 bases. Germline V lookup: CDR1 DFQATT, CDR2 SNEGSKA (reference sequence). The length of the CDR3 is 16 residues. V dropped 0 bases and J dropped 3; count of bases not matched to a gene: 7. In DNA form, the CDR3 reads TGCAGTGCTAGAGATTCACTAGCGGGAGCTCTCTACGAGCAGTACTTC. It codes for CSARDSLAGALYEQYF.

This clonotype came up many times. This sequence joins TRBV6-5 and TRBJ2-2; 8 positions match TRBD1. This CDR3 is 14 amino acids long. CDR1 is MNHEY and CDR2 is SVGAGI in the germline V gene. The V gene end was trimmed by 5 bases and the J gene end by 7 bases; junction bases not matched to a gene: 6. The chain's CDR3 is CASSRTGKGGELFF. In nucleotides, the CDR3 is TGTGCCAGCAGTCGGACAGGGAAGGGCGGGGAGCTGTTTTTT.

There are a few counts of this clonotype. The V call is TRBV4-2, the J call TRBJ2-7; TRBD1 or TRBD2 may be the D gene (5 bases each). The V gene lost 1 base and the J gene lost 1 base, with 8 bases spanning the gap. The CDR3 spans 14 residues. CDR1 is LGHNA, CDR2 YNFKEQ, per germline. DNA of the CDR3: TGTGCCAGCAGCCAAGTGGGGGATTCCTACGAGCAGTACTTC. Protein product: CASSQVGDSYEQYF.

This clonotype came up many times. This chain links TRBV11-2 with TRBJ1-3; D is undetermined. Germline CDR1 SGHAT, CDR2 FQNNGV. The CDR3 length is 14 residues. V lost 2 bases to trimming and J lost 10 bases, with 15 bases between them. The CDR3 sequence: CASSLRTTSGTIYF. The CDR3 region has the DNA TGTGCCAGCAGCTTAAGAACAACCTCGGGGACCATATATTTT.

The chain uses TRBV19 and TRBJ1-5; D gene uncertain. CDR1 LNHDA and CDR2 SQIVND come from the germline V gene (reference sequence). The CDR3 runs to 14 residues. V was shortened by 5 bases and J by 1 base, with 9 bases between the two germline ends. The CDR3 DNA reads TGTGCCAGTAGTCTGGCTACAAGCAATCAGCCCCAGCATTTT. Amino acids: CASSLATSNQPQHF.

This clonotype was seen ten or more times. The gene calls are TRBV29-1 and TRBJ1-4; no reliable D call. Germline V gives CDR1 SQVTM, CDR2 ANQGSEA. CDR3 length equals 12 residues. Trimming stripped 0 bases from V and 5 bases from J, with 4 bases between. CDR3 in DNA: TGCAGCGTTGAAGAGAGGAATGAAAAACTGTTTTTT. Its protein is CSVEERNEKLFF.

A few counts support this clonotype. This rearrangement joins TRBV11-2 to TRBJ2-7; maybe TRBD1 (5 bases). The germline CDR1 and CDR2 sequences are SGHAT and FQNNGV. The CDR3 is 12 amino acids. V was clipped by 5 bases and J by 8 bases, with 13 bases between them. The CDR3 coding sequence is TGTGCCAGCAGCCGTGCAGGGTCCCAGCAGTACGTC. Its protein product is CASSRAGSQQYV.